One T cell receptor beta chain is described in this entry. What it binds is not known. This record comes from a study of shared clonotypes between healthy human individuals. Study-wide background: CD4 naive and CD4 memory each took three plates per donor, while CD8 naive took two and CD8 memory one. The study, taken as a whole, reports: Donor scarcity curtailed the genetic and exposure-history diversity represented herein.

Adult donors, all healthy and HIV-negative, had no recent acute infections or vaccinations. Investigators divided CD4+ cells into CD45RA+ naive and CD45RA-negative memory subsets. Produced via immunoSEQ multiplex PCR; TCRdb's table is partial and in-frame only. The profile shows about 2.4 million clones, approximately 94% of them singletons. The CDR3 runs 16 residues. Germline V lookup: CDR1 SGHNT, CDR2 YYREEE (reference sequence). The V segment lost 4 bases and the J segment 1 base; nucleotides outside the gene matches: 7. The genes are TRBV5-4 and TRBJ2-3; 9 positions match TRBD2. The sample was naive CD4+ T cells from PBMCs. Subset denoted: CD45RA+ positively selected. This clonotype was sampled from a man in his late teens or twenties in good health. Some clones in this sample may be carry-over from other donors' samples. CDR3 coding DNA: TGTGCCAGCAGCGGGGGGATAGCGGGAGGCACAGATACGCAGTATTTT. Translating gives CASSGGIAGGTDTQYF.